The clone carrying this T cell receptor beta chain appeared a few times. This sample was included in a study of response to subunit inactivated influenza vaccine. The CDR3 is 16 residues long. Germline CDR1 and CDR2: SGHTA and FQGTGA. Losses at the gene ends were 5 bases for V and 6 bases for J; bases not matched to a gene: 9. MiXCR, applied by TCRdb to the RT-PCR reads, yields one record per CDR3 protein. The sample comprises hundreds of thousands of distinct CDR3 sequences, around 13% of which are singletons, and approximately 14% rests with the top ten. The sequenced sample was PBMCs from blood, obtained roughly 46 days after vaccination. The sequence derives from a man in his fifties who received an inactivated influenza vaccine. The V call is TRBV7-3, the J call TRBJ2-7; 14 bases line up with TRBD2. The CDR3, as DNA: TGTGCCAGCAGCGCCTTGGGACTAGCGGGAGTTTCCGAGCAGTACTTC. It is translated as CASSALGLAGVSEQYF.